The sequence of this T cell receptor beta chain was determined in a study of identifying expanded T cells in peripheral blood. General study results and limits: Across healthy donors, higher total template counts meant significantly greater approximately two-week count variance. Technical replicates showed approximately 1.2 changed clones; approximately 2 weeks roughly 15; four weeks 19.

During the collection period, no donor immune events like infections were recorded. Some clones are missing from TCRdb's copy, which holds only in-frame ones; the method was immunoSEQ multiplex PCR. The sample has about 85,000 clones; 85% to 90% are singletons. In the case of this clone: Its antigen is as yet unknown.

The V gene's germline CDR1 is MNHEY and CDR2 SMNVEV (reference sequence). The trim removed 5 bases at V and 2 bases at J, leaving 14 bases unmatched. CDR3 size: 18 residues. This sequence was found in a person aged 18-70 years in good health. This chain links TRBV27 with TRBJ2-3, with 9 bases aligning to TRBD2. The sequenced sample was blood. Here the CDR3 DNA reads TGTGCCAGCAGTCCACTCTTAACCGGGACTAGCCCCACAGATACGCAGTATTTT. It yields the protein CASSPLLTGTSPTDTQYF.